The 30 T cell receptor beta chains given below trace back to one sample, sequenced in a study of T cell responses to AZD1222 COVID-19 vaccine (TCRdb year 2021). The library was generated by the immunoSEQ multiplex PCR assay. TCRdb re-hosts the immuneACCESS table, in-frame sequences only. Its copies lack some clones; in the studies checked, an unresolved V gene accounts for under half of them, and the cause for the rest is not known. Counted in this sample were 56,000 or so clones; approximately 85% of them appeared once. The ten most abundant clones make up about 14% of the sample. Taken with the paper, the label for time point translates to: baseline before first vaccination. The input for sequencing was peripheral blood, taken on day 0 of AZD1222 vaccination. Receptors originate from an adult in good health.

The CDR3: CASSLIRWGSSYNSPLHF. For the CDR3, the DNA is TGTGCCAGCAGCTTAATCAGGTGGGGGAGCTCCTATAATTCACCCCTCCACTTT. The chain carries TRBV7-9 and TRBJ1-6, with a possible D match to TRBD1 (5 bases). CDR3 length: 18 residues. Germline-derived CDR1 and CDR2 are SEHNR and FQNEAQ (reference sequence). V lost 2 bases to trimming and J lost 0 bases, with 14 bases between them.

This sequence joins TRBV2 and TRBJ2-3, with D possibly being TRBD2 (6 bases). Germline V lookup: CDR1 SNHLY, CDR2 FYNNEI. CDR3 length: 14 amino acids. The V end lost 5 bases, the J end lost 4 bases, and 13 bases lay between the germline ends. The CDR3 sequence is CASSRTTRADTQYF. CDR3 DNA sequence: TGTGCCAGCAGTAGGACTACCCGCGCAGATACGCAGTATTTT.

The CDR3 loop is CASSPAGRGELFF. In DNA form, the CDR3 reads TGTGCCAGCAGCCCTGCGGGCCGAGGGGAGCTGTTTTTT. The chain is built from TRBV7-2 and TRBJ2-2; a possible D gene is TRBD2 (5 bases). Trimming removed 5 bases from V and 8 bases from J, with 12 bases in between. This CDR3 is built from 13 residues. Germline V gene data show CDR1 as SGHTA and CDR2 as FQGNSA.

J is TRBJ1-4 and V is TRBV4-1; D is unclear. Trimming pared 1 base from V and 4 bases from J, leaving 16 bases between. Germline-derived CDR1 and CDR2 are MGHRA and YSYEKL. The CDR3 has 17 amino acids. CDR3 in DNA: TGCGCCAGCAGCCAAGGACCCTTAGGACGGGATAATGAAAAACTGTTTTTT. It codes for CASSQGPLGRDNEKLFF.

The V call is TRBV2, the J call TRBJ2-1; D might be TRBD2 (5 bases). The CDR3 has 13 amino acids. The V gene's germline CDR1 is SNHLY and CDR2 FYNNEI. Trimming shortened V by 8 bases and J by 11 bases, and 19 bases separated the two germline ends. Here the CDR3 reads CASDDGLSVKQFF. The CDR3 coding sequence is TGTGCCAGCGATGACGGACTGTCTGTCAAGCAGTTCTTC.

The chain employs TRBV6-5 and TRBJ2-5; weak D call: TRBD2 (5 bases). This CDR3 contains 15 residues. The V and J ends lost 7 bases and 5 bases respectively, with 20 bases between them. Germline CDR1 reads MNHEY; CDR2 reads SVGAGI. The CDR3 nucleotides read TGTGCCAGCAACCATGCGGGCCCTACTGTGGAGACCCAGTACTTC. It yields the protein CASNHAGPTVETQYF.

A single count supports this clone. The genes are TRBV29-1 and TRBJ2-3, with D uncertain. The CDR3 is 12 amino acids. The germline gives CDR1 SQVTM, CDR2 ANQGSEA. V was pared by 3 bases and J by 2 bases, with 6 bases between. The DNA of the CDR3 is TGCAGCGTTGAGGCGAACACAGATACGCAGTATTTT. Its translation is CSVEANTDTQYF.

The chain recombines TRBV6-6 with TRBJ2-1, with D possibly matching TRBD2 (6 bases). Trimming shortened V by 7 bases and J by 10 bases, and 11 bases separated the two germline ends. The CDR3 extends over 11 amino acids. In germline, CDR1 is MNHNY, CDR2 SVGAGI (reference sequence). The CDR3 bases are TGTGCCAGCACTGGGAGGAGGGAGCAGTTCTTC. Its protein product is CASTGRREQFF.

The chain joins TRBV3-1 (or the pseudogene TRBV3-2) to TRBJ2-4, with D hard to call. Germline V gives CDR1 LGHDT, CDR2 YNNKEL (reference sequence). V was trimmed by 1 base and J by 7 bases, leaving 5 bases between them. This CDR3 contains 12 residues. In nucleotides, the CDR3 is TGTGCCAGCAGCCAAGTAAAGAACATTCAGTACTTC. Its protein is CASSQVKNIQYF.

V and J are TRBV20-1 and TRBJ1-2; TRBD1 matches 7 bases. The CDR3 is 11 amino acids. Losses at the gene ends were 6 bases for V and 8 bases for J; bases not matched to a gene: 6. CDR1 and CDR2 (germline): DFQATT, SNEGSKA (reference sequence). CDR3 region: CSAYEGAGYTF. The CDR3 nucleotides are TGCAGTGCGTATGAGGGGGCGGGCTACACCTTC.

The chain is built from TRBV3-1 (or the pseudogene TRBV3-2) and TRBJ2-1, with 8 nucleotides matching TRBD2. The V gene end was trimmed by 2 bases and the J gene end by 8 bases; junction bases not matched to a gene: 8. Germline CDR1 LGHDT, CDR2 YNNKEL (reference sequence). This CDR3 has 15 residues. This CDR3 reads CASSQFNRGGHEQFF. CDR3 in DNA: TGTGCCAGCAGCCAATTCAATCGGGGGGGCCATGAGCAGTTCTTC.

The chain recombines TRBV10-3 with TRBJ1-5, with 8 nucleotides matching TRBD1. This CDR3 region has 13 residues. V trimming: 7 bases; J trimming: 3 bases; junction bases outside the gene matches: 2. The germline V gene encodes CDR1 ENHRY and CDR2 SYGVKD. The DNA for the CDR3 is TGTGCCATCAAGGACAGGGACAATCAGCCCCAGCATTTT. This encodes CAIKDRDNQPQHF.

The J gene is TRBJ1-3, the V gene TRBV9, with 7 nucleotides matching TRBD1. The CDR3 is 19 residues long. The V gene end was trimmed by 0 bases and the J gene end by 0 bases; junction bases not matched to a gene: 12. Germline values: CDR1 SGDLS, CDR2 YYNGEE. The CDR3, as DNA: TGTGCCAGCAGCGTAGAATGGAGGGGGCAGGGAAGCTCTGGAAACACCATATATTTT. Translating gives CASSVEWRGQGSSGNTIYF.

The gene calls are TRBV7-9 and TRBJ1-4; 8 positions match TRBD1. V lost 4 bases, J lost 0 bases, and 4 bases stayed unmatched. This CDR3 contains 16 residues. Germline assignment: CDR1 SEHNR and CDR2 FQNEAQ (reference sequence). CDR3 residues: CASSWGDRPTNEKLFF. The CDR3 DNA sequence: TGTGCCAGCAGCTGGGGGGACAGGCCAACTAATGAAAAACTGTTTTTT.

This clone was seen only once. The chain recombines TRBV19 with TRBJ1-5, with D possibly being TRBD1 (5 bases). In germline, CDR1 is LNHDA, CDR2 SQIVND (reference sequence). The CDR3 runs 16 residues. V gave up 4 bases and J gave up 5 bases, with 18 bases separating them. This CDR3 is CASSNRPGPTDQPQHF. The CDR3 coding sequence is TGTGCCAGTAGTAATAGACCGGGACCGACGGATCAGCCCCAGCATTTT.

V gene TRBV29-1 combines with J gene TRBJ1-2; TRBD1 agrees at 7 bases. CDR1 is SQVTM, CDR2 ANQGSEA, per germline. The CDR3 contains 13 residues. The V segment lost 7 bases and the J segment 2 bases; nucleotides outside the gene matches: 7. CDR3 region: CSAPKTGNYGYTF. DNA for the CDR3: TGCAGCGCCCCGAAGACAGGGAACTATGGCTACACCTTC.

The rearrangement joins TRBV19 to TRBJ1-5; D gene unclear. Germline CDR1 reads LNHDA; CDR2 reads SQIVND (reference sequence). The length of the CDR3 is 14 residues. Between the trimmed V and J ends, which lost 3 bases and 1 base, there was a span of 7 bases. Here the CDR3 reads CASSIGNSNQPQHF. CDR3 nucleotides: TGTGCCAGTAGTATCGGGAACAGCAATCAGCCCCAGCATTTT.

The chain has TRBV13 and TRBJ1-2; 11 bases agree with TRBD1. V gave up 5 bases and J gave up 5 bases; unmatched junction bases: 7. Per germline, CDR1 PRHDT and CDR2 FYEKMQ (reference sequence). The CDR3 is 15 amino acids. Here the CDR3 DNA reads TGTGCCAGCAGCAGTGCCGGGACAGGGGGGTATGGCTACACCTTC. Protein product: CASSSAGTGGYGYTF.

V gene TRBV2 combines with J gene TRBJ2-1, with 10 bases lining up with TRBD1. The CDR3 extends over 15 amino acids. V shed 1 base, J shed 6 bases, and the junction held 3 bases outside the gene matches. The germline V gene encodes CDR1 SNHLY and CDR2 FYNNEI. The CDR3, as DNA: TGTGCCAGCAGTGAAGGACAGGGGGCTCTCAATGAGCAGTTCTTC. It codes for CASSEGQGALNEQFF.

The chain recombines TRBV19 with TRBJ2-1; tentatively, D is TRBD1 (8 bases). Germline V gene data show CDR1 as LNHDA and CDR2 as SQIVND (reference sequence). The V and J ends lost 9 bases and 8 bases respectively, with 23 bases between them. The CDR3 covers 15 residues. CDR3 protein: CASHTGGASPHEQFF. CDR3 DNA: TGTGCCAGCCACACAGGGGGGGCTAGTCCGCATGAGCAGTTCTTC.

The chain is built from TRBV5-4 and TRBJ1-1, with D hard to call. Trimming removed 0 bases from V and 5 bases from J, with 11 bases in between. The CDR3 totals 14 residues. Germline lookup yields CDR1 SGHNT and CDR2 YYREEE (reference sequence). The CDR3 loop is CASSLDSYQTEAFF. CDR3 nucleotides: TGTGCCAGCAGCTTGGACAGCTACCAGACTGAAGCTTTCTTT.

The chain employs TRBV7-8 and TRBJ1-6; D not resolved. Trimming shortened V by 6 bases and J by 0 bases, and 15 bases separated the two germline ends. The CDR3 has 17 residues. Germline loops: CDR1 SGHVS, CDR2 FQNEAQ. The CDR3 region has the DNA TGTGCCAGCAGAGAAAAGAGAGTTGGCTCCTATAATTCACCCCTCCACTTT. It specifies CASREKRVGSYNSPLHF.

This chain connects TRBV6-1 to TRBJ2-7, with 9 bases that match TRBD1. V lost 1 base to trimming and J lost 6 bases; unmatched junction nucleotides: 7. Germline-derived CDR1 and CDR2 are MNHNS and SASEGT. The CDR3 runs to 15 residues. The CDR3 sequence: CASSEGRTGVFEQYF. CDR3 coding DNA: TGTGCCAGCAGTGAAGGCAGGACAGGGGTCTTCGAGCAGTACTTC.

V and J are TRBV2 and TRBJ1-3; 7 nucleotides line up with TRBD1. V shed 5 bases, J shed 0 bases, and the junction held 1 base outside the gene matches. The CDR3 totals 14 residues. Germline V gene sequence: CDR1 SNHLY, CDR2 FYNNEI. The CDR3 loop reads CASSWDSSGNTIYF. Written as DNA, the CDR3 is TGTGCCAGCAGTTGGGACAGCTCTGGAAACACCATATATTTT.

The chain combines TRBV5-6 with TRBJ1-2; D is undetermined. Germline values: CDR1 SGHDT, CDR2 YYEEEE. The CDR3 is 14 residues long. The ends were cut back, 6 bases at V and 4 bases at J, with 16 bases in the middle. The CDR3 sequence: CASTPLRVGYGYTF. The CDR3 nucleotides are TGTGCCAGCACCCCCCTTAGGGTTGGCTATGGCTACACCTTC.

The rearrangement links TRBV7-3 to TRBJ2-3; 7 bases map to TRBD2. J gave up 3 bases and V 1 base, and 7 bases lay outside the gene matches. The CDR3 totals 16 residues. Germline V lookup: CDR1 SGHTA, CDR2 FQGTGA. CDR3 protein: CASSLRGTMGTDTQYF. The CDR3 DNA reads as TGTGCCAGCAGCTTAAGAGGGACTATGGGAACAGATACGCAGTATTTT.

This clone showed up just a few times. An end of the junction does not agree with germline; a read error may underlie this. J is TRBJ1-2 and V is TRBV7-7, with a tentative D call TRBD1 (5 bases). The CDR3 runs 16 residues. Germline V gene lookup returns CDR1 SSHAT and CDR2 FNYEAQ (reference sequence). Here the CDR3 reads CASSLDEDNDNYGYTF. CDR3 coding DNA: TGTGCTAGCAGCTTAGACGAGGACAATGATAACTATGGCTACACCTTC.

The chain joins TRBV11-2 to TRBJ2-1; tentative D call: TRBD1 (6 bases). The CDR3 extends over 15 amino acids. Looked up from germline, CDR1 is SGHAT and CDR2 is FQNNGV. Trimming removed 5 bases at V and 1 base at J, with 12 bases between. CDR3 loop: CASSQDTGSYNEQFF. CDR3 coding DNA: TGTGCCAGCAGCCAAGACACAGGGTCCTACAATGAGCAGTTCTTC.

The chain joins TRBV19 to TRBJ1-5; D is undetermined. Germline V gene lookup returns CDR1 LNHDA and CDR2 SQIVND (reference sequence). The CDR3 is 8 amino acids. With 10 bases removed from V and 7 bases from J, the gap between germline ends came to 2 bases. CDR3 in DNA: TGTGCCACCCAGCCCCAGCATTTT. Encoded protein: CATQPQHF.

The chain couples TRBV4-1 to TRBJ1-3; D may be TRBD1 (6 bases). This CDR3 is built from 17 residues. V lost 0 bases and J 0 bases, leaving 12 bases between the germline ends. Germline CDR1 is MGHRA and CDR2 is YSYEKL. The CDR3 loop reads CASSQDFGGFSGNTIYF. The DNA of the CDR3 is TGCGCCAGCAGCCAAGATTTCGGGGGCTTCTCTGGAAACACCATATATTTT.